This T cell receptor beta chain was sequenced for a study of T-cell memory formation after mild COVID-19. Study summary: Largely, TCR clusters stayed within a single donor.

The CDR3 has 18 residues. Germline V CDR1 and CDR2: ENHRY, SYGVKD. Trimming removed 6 bases from V and 6 bases from J; junction bases left unmatched: 20. Study-wide results and limits: Clones shrinking between day 15 and 85 showed a balanced CD4/CD8 split, and those that grew later tilted toward CD4+. CM and EM subsets held most contracting CD4+ clones; EMRA held CD8+ ones.

Concerning this clonotype: Its antigen is not known.

TCR alpha and TCR beta cDNA libraries with sample barcodes and UMIs came from 5'RACE using constant-segment primers. TCRdb used MiXCR to reprocess the 5' RACE reads, holding one entry per CDR3 protein. This sample carries just under 350,000 distinct CDR3 sequences, over 10% of them seen once, and the ten largest clones take 20% to 25%. This chain uses TRBV10-3 with TRBJ1-2, with TRBD1 matching 9 bases. Material: PBMCs or a T cell subset sorted from them (not recorded which). The sequence derives from a man aged 18 to 30 who had mild COVID-19 (a few samples of this study predate the infection). Cell type and time point are not known. This CDR3 reads CAISPSNRGRGSSHGYTF. DNA for the CDR3: TGTGCCATCAGCCCGAGCAACAGGGGGCGCGGGTCGAGCCATGGCTACACCTTC.